One sample yielded the 30 T cell receptor beta chains listed below, sequenced in a study of T cell clonality in common variable immunodeficiency (dated by TCRdb to between 2014 and 2016). Library construction relied on the immunoSEQ multiplex PCR assay. TCRdb took this table from immuneACCESS and kept in-frame rearrangements with V and J called. Such tables lack part of the clones; where checked against another copy, unresolved V genes explain under half of the gap, and the rest is unexplained. This sample has 44,000 or so clones in the table, none counted a single time. The ten largest clones represent about 0.7% of the sample. Sequences were obtained from peripheral blood mononuclear cells. Every receptor here comes from a person between 18 and 75 years old in good health.

This clone has at least ten counts. The DNA ends 3 residues before the CDR3 does, and the rest of the CDR3 is filled in from the germline J gene. V usage is TRBV7-8 and J usage is TRBJ2-5; TRBD1 matches at 10 bases. V shed 6 bases and J 2 bases; nucleotides not matched to a gene: 0. This CDR3 is built from 13 residues. Germline V CDR1 and CDR2: SGHVS, FQNEAQ. The CDR3 sequence: CASRDRGQETQYF. The CDR3 DNA, read in part, is TGTGCCAGCAGGGACAGGGGGCAAGAGACC.

In this sample, this clone turned up many times. Sequencing ends 3 residues short of the CDR3 end; the germline J gene provides the rest. The same CDR3 is also encoded by other DNA sequences in this sample. The V call is TRBV20-1, the J call TRBJ2-1, with 14 bases lining up with TRBD2. The CDR3 consists of 14 residues. Germline V gives CDR1 DFQATT, CDR2 SNEGSKA (reference sequence). With 3 bases clipped from V and 7 bases from J, the junction kept 2 bases outside the gene matches. CDR3 sequence: CSARRLAGGNEQFF. CDR3 DNA (partial): TGCAGTGCTAGGAGACTAGCGGGGGGGAATGAG.

This clone was counted ten times or more. The read is 3 residues too short to cover the CDR3 end, so that end is filled in from the germline J gene. The J gene is TRBJ2-5, the V gene TRBV20-1; 11 nucleotides align to TRBD1. In germline, CDR1 is DFQATT, CDR2 SNEGSKA (reference sequence). The CDR3 is made up of 15 amino acids. V shed 0 bases, J shed 5 bases, and the junction held 5 bases outside the gene matches. CDR3 loop: CSAREGDRGGETQYF. The part of the CDR3 DNA that was read is TGCAGTGCTAGAGAGGGGGACAGGGGGGGGGAGACC.

This clone has a count of ten or more. One junction end disagrees with the germline gene, perhaps due to a read error. The read stops 3 residues short of the end of the CDR3; the missing end is completed from the germline J gene. This rearrangement joins TRBV13 to TRBJ1-1; possible D gene TRBD1, 6 bases. The CDR3 is made up of 14 amino acids. Per the germline V gene, CDR1 is PRHDT and CDR2 is FYEKMQ (reference sequence). Incomplete CDR3 DNA: TGTGCCAGCAGCCCAGGGACACCGTTCACTGGA. It specifies CASSPGTPFTG. The full CDR3 protein reads CASSPGTPFTGAFF.

This clone was counted at least ten times. Read sequence stops 3 residues before the CDR3 end, and the germline J gene provides the missing end. The chain carries TRBV5-1 and TRBJ2-7; 7 positions match TRBD1. This CDR3 region has 14 residues. The trim removed 4 bases at V and 2 bases at J, leaving 6 bases unmatched. Germline V gene lookup returns CDR1 SGHRS and CDR2 YFSETQ. The sequenced CDR3 bases are TGCGCCAGCAGCGAGGACAGGCCGGCCTACGAG. This codes for CASSEDRPAYE. The entire CDR3 is CASSEDRPAYEQYF.

This clone showed up many times. Read coverage stops 3 residues before the CDR3 terminus; the germline J gene supplies the remainder. V and J are TRBV20-1 and TRBJ2-2; 7 bases line up with TRBD2. V was pared by 0 bases and J by 8 bases, with 6 bases of the junction left unmatched. CDR3 length: 14 residues. Germline CDR1 is DFQATT and CDR2 is SNEGSKA (reference sequence). The CDR3 DNA, read in part, is TGCAGTGCTAGAGATAAAGGACTAGATGGGGAG. It specifies CSARDKGLDGE. The entire CDR3 sequence reads CSARDKGLDGELFF.

This clone was found many times. Sequencing ends 3 residues short of the CDR3 end; the germline J gene provides the rest. The chain employs TRBV20-1 and TRBJ1-2; TRBD1 matches at 7 bases. In germline, CDR1 is DFQATT, CDR2 SNEGSKA (reference sequence). There are 15 residues in the CDR3. The CDR3 loop is CSASPQTGSAGGYTF. Incomplete CDR3 DNA: TGCAGTGCTAGCCCCCAGACAGGGAGCGCAGGCGGC.

This clone appeared many times. The CDR3 goes on 3 residues after the read ends, and that part is filled in from the germline J gene. The rearrangement links TRBV2 to TRBJ2-2; D might be TRBD2 (6 bases). With 11 bases removed from V and 7 bases from J, the gap between germline ends came to 11 bases. Germline loops: CDR1 SNHLY, CDR2 FYNNEI. The CDR3 sequence is 11 residues long. CDR3 bases read: TGTGCCCGCGGGGTTGGCGGGGAG. It codes for CARGVGGE. In full, the CDR3 reads CARGVGGELFF.

This clone was counted at least ten times. The CDR3 end lies 3 residues beyond the end of the read and is filled in from the germline J gene. The genes are TRBV7-2 and TRBJ2-1; either TRBD1 or TRBD2 may supply D (6 bases each). Trimming took 0 bases from V and 0 from J, leaving 12 bases between them. Germline V gene sequence: CDR1 SGHTA, CDR2 FQGNSA. CDR3 length equals 17 residues. Partial CDR3 DNA: TGTGCCAGCAGCTTAGCGGCACAGGGAGGCTCCTACAATGAG. It specifies CASSLAAQGGSYNE. The entire CDR3 reads CASSLAAQGGSYNEQFF.

This clone appeared a few times. From the germline J gene comes the end of the CDR3, since the read stops 3 residues before it. The chain recombines TRBV7-9 with TRBJ2-1; TRBD2 aligns across 8 bases. The CDR3 loop spans 15 amino acids. The germline gives CDR1 SEHNR, CDR2 FQNEAQ (reference sequence). The V segment lost 1 base and the J segment 5 bases; nucleotides outside the gene matches: 4. The CDR3 loop is CASSLGAGVHNEQFF. The sequenced part of the CDR3 DNA is TGTGCCAGCAGCTTAGGAGCGGGAGTCCACAATGAG.

This clone was counted many times. The read ends 3 residues before the CDR3 terminus; that terminus is restored from the germline J gene. The J gene is TRBJ1-6, the V gene TRBV12-5, with D unresolved. From germline, CDR1 is LGHNT and CDR2 FRNRAP. Trimming pared 0 bases from V and 9 bases from J, leaving 6 bases between. This CDR3 comprises 13 residues. CDR3 residues: CASGLVFGSPLHF. The DNA read from the CDR3 is TGTGCTAGTGGTTTGGTATTCGGTTCACCC. Filled out from reference TRBV12-5 and TRBJ1-6, the complete variable domain reads DARVTQTPRHKVTEMGQEVTMRCQPILGHNTVFWYRQTMMQGLELLAYFRNRAPLDDSGMPKDRFSAEMPDATLATLKIQPSEPRDSAVYFCASGLVFGSPLHFGNGTRLTVT.

This clone was found many times. Read coverage stops 3 residues before the CDR3 terminus; the germline J gene supplies the remainder. This sequence joins TRBV30 and TRBJ2-2; 10 bases line up with TRBD2. Germline V gene lookup returns CDR1 GTSNPN and CDR2 SVGIG (reference sequence). The CDR3 extends over 15 amino acids. Trimming cost V 2 bases and J 3 bases; bases outside gene matches: 3. Incomplete CDR3 DNA: TGTGCCTGGAGTAAACTAGCGGGACACACCGGGGAG. It translates to CAWSKLAGHTGE. The complete CDR3 sequence is CAWSKLAGHTGELFF.

This clone was recorded at least ten times. The read stops 3 residues short of the end of the CDR3; the missing end is completed from the germline J gene. This rearrangement joins TRBV7-2 to TRBJ1-5; no clear D. The V gene lost 3 bases and the J gene lost 2 bases, with 2 bases spanning the gap. This CDR3 has 12 amino acids. CDR1 and CDR2 from the germline V gene are SGHTA and FQGNSA. This CDR3 is CASSFGNQPQHF. The DNA read from the CDR3 is TGTGCCAGCAGCTTCGGCAATCAGCCC.

This clone was observed many times. Sequencing ends 3 residues short of the CDR3 end; the germline J gene provides the rest. The V call is TRBV10-3, the J call TRBJ1-1; D uncertain. The germline CDR1 and CDR2 sequences are ENHRY and SYGVKD. The V end lost 7 bases, the J end lost 4 bases, and 13 bases lay between the germline ends. The CDR3 sequence is 13 residues long. CDR3 DNA, as far as it was read: TGTGCCATCACACGGCAGGAGAGCACTGAA. Residues: CAITRQESTE. In full, the CDR3 is CAITRQESTEAFF.

This clone was picked up many times. The CDR3 is cut off 3 residues early in the read; its end comes from the germline J gene. The chain links TRBV30 to TRBJ2-7; 7 positions match TRBD1. Looked up from germline, CDR1 is GTSNPN and CDR2 is SVGIG (reference sequence). This CDR3 region has 11 residues. V lost 2 bases, J lost 6 bases, and 1 base stayed unmatched. CDR3 protein: CAWSHRGEQYF. Incomplete CDR3 DNA: TGTGCCTGGAGTCACAGGGGCGAG.

This clone was seen many times. Partial CDR3 DNA: TGCAGTGCTCACCCGAGAGTCCCGTTCGAACATTCCATGAACACTGAA. This gives the protein CSAHPRVPFEHSMNTE. The whole CDR3 sequence is CSAHPRVPFEHSMNTEAFF. This sequence joins TRBV20-1 and TRBJ1-1; D call uncertain. The read stops 3 residues short of the end of the CDR3; the missing end is completed from the germline J gene. The germline CDR1 and CDR2 sequences are DFQATT and SNEGSKA (reference sequence). V lost 5 bases to trimming and J lost 0 bases, with 28 bases between them. The CDR3 contains 19 residues.

This clone was found many times. Read data end 3 residues before the CDR3 end; the end is taken from the germline J gene. The chain uses TRBV29-1 and TRBJ2-3; the D gene is possibly TRBD1 (6 bases). The CDR3 is made up of 15 amino acids. CDR1 SQVTM and CDR2 ANQGSEA come from the germline V gene. CDR3 loop: CSVEGPGPSTGTQYF. CDR3 bases read: TGCAGCGTTGAAGGTCCGGGCCCCTCCACAGGGACG.

The table lists this clone with many counts. The CDR3 end is not reached by the read, which stops 3 residues before it; the germline J gene fills it in. This chain connects TRBV7-3 to TRBJ2-1, with D tentatively TRBD1 (5 bases). Per germline, CDR1 SGHTA and CDR2 FQGTGA. The ends were cut back, 1 base at V and 3 bases at J, with 10 bases in the middle. The CDR3 consists of 15 residues. The covered CDR3 bases are TGTGCCAGCAGCTTAAGTAGCAGGGACTACAATGAG. Its protein is CASSLSSRDYNE. The entire CDR3 protein is CASSLSSRDYNEQFF.

Many counts were recorded for this clone. Read data end 3 residues before the CDR3 end; the end is taken from the germline J gene. The chain recombines TRBV18 with TRBJ2-2; D is possibly TRBD2 (6 bases). Trimming shortened V by 3 bases and J by 3 bases, and 11 bases separated the two germline ends. Germline CDR1 and CDR2: KGHSH and LQKENI. The CDR3 sequence is 15 residues long. CDR3 region: CASSPQGLHTGELFF. The sequenced part of the CDR3 DNA is TGTGCCAGCTCACCTCAGGGACTGCACACCGGGGAG.

This clone showed up many times. Germline and junction disagree at one end, which may indicate a read error. With the read ending 3 residues before the CDR3 end, the germline J gene is used to fill in that end. The chain has TRBV7-7 and TRBJ2-3; no clear D gene. Looked up from germline, CDR1 is SSHAT and CDR2 is FNYEAQ (reference sequence). This CDR3 has 15 amino acids. The covered CDR3 bases are TGTGCTAGCAGCTTAGGGCCCTCCTCAGCGGATACG. Translating gives CASSLGPSSADT. The whole CDR3 protein reads CASSLGPSSADTQYF.

In its sample, this clone was seen many times. The CDR3 goes on 3 residues after the read ends, and that part is filled in from the germline J gene. The chain links TRBV6-4 to TRBJ2-7; 10 bases are shared with TRBD1. The V gene's germline CDR1 is MRHNA and CDR2 SNTAGT. The CDR3 is made up of 14 amino acids. Trimming cost V 8 bases and J 5 bases; bases outside gene matches: 9. Incomplete CDR3 DNA: TGTGCCAGCTGGCAGTGGACAGGGGGAAACGAG. This codes for CASWQWTGGNE. Given in full, the CDR3 is CASWQWTGGNEQYF.

This clone came up many times. The read ends 3 residues shy of where the CDR3 ends; the end is completed using the germline J gene. This rearrangement joins TRBV19 to TRBJ2-1; D is uncertain. Germline lookup yields CDR1 LNHDA and CDR2 SQIVND (reference sequence). Trimming shortened V by 7 bases and J by 7 bases, and 14 bases separated the two germline ends. The CDR3 is made up of 13 amino acids. The CDR3 bases that were read are TGTGCCAGTACCTCAAGGGTGGCGAATGAG. This gives the protein CASTSRVANE. The whole CDR3 sequence reads CASTSRVANEQFF.

This clone came up many times. The read comes to an end 3 residues before the CDR3 does, leaving the germline J gene to fill in the end. V is TRBV20-1 and J is TRBJ1-3, with TRBD1 as a possible D gene (5 bases). Germline V gives CDR1 DFQATT, CDR2 SNEGSKA (reference sequence). CDR3 length: 14 residues. The V end was cut by 1 base, the J end by 2 bases, with 9 bases between. The CDR3 bases that were read are TGCAGTGCTAGAGTAGAGGGGACTGGAAACACC. Its translation is CSARVEGTGNT. The full CDR3 protein reads CSARVEGTGNTIYF.

In this sample, this clone turned up many times. The sequenced fragment ends 3 residues before the CDR3 boundary, so the rest is inferred from the germline J gene. V gene TRBV20-1 combines with J gene TRBJ1-1; possibly TRBD1 for D (5 bases). In germline, CDR1 is DFQATT, CDR2 SNEGSKA (reference sequence). Deletions cut 5 bases from V and 7 bases from J, with 17 bases between. This CDR3 region has 13 residues. The CDR3 spells CSAVLGQGFEAFF. The sequenced CDR3 bases are TGCAGTGCTGTCTTAGGGCAGGGCTTTGAA.

This clone was observed at least ten times. The CDR3 goes on 3 residues after the read ends, and that part is filled in from the germline J gene. This chain links TRBV11-3 with TRBJ2-2, with D unresolved. CDR1 and CDR2 (germline): SGHNT, YENEEA. This CDR3 has 13 residues. V was pared by 2 bases and J by 2 bases, with 3 bases between. The CDR3 bases that were read are TGTGCCAGCAGCTTAACTAACACCGGGGAG. This encodes CASSLTNTGE. The entire CDR3 protein is CASSLTNTGELFF.

At least ten counts were recorded for this clone. The read halts 3 residues ahead of the CDR3 end, with the missing end drawn from the germline J gene. The rearrangement links TRBV30 to TRBJ2-7; maybe TRBD1 (6 bases). V was shortened by 1 base and J by 2 bases, with 12 bases between the two germline ends. Germline assignment: CDR1 GTSNPN and CDR2 SVGIG (reference sequence). The CDR3 runs to 14 residues. CDR3 DNA (partial): TGTGCCTGGAGTGGGGACATCAGAGCCTACGAG. Protein: CAWSGDIRAYE. In full, the CDR3 reads CAWSGDIRAYEQYF.

This clone appeared many times. Read coverage stops 3 residues before the CDR3 terminus; the germline J gene supplies the remainder. This chain joins TRBV12-5 and TRBJ2-3; D gene uncertain. The V end lost 3 bases, the J end lost 8 bases, and 9 bases lay between the germline ends. The CDR3 contains 12 residues. Germline assignment: CDR1 LGHNT and CDR2 FRNRAP. The CDR3 spells CASGFDTGTQYF. The part of the CDR3 DNA that was read is TGTGCTAGTGGTTTTGATACGGGTACG. The whole variable domain, remainder taken from reference TRBV12-5 and TRBJ2-3, is DARVTQTPRHKVTEMGQEVTMRCQPILGHNTVFWYRQTMMQGLELLAYFRNRAPLDDSGMPKDRFSAEMPDATLATLKIQPSEPRDSAVYFCASGFDTGTQYFGPGTRLTVL.

This clone was observed many times. The read terminates 3 residues before the CDR3 end, so the remaining end is supplied by the germline J gene. The chain combines TRBV5-4 with TRBJ2-5; D possibly corresponds to TRBD1 (6 bases). V lost 4 bases and J lost 1, with 8 bases in between. CDR3 length: 13 amino acids. Germline assignment: CDR1 SGHNT and CDR2 YYREEE (reference sequence). The CDR3 loop reads CASSRTVQETQYF. Partial CDR3 DNA: TGTGCCAGCAGCAGGACAGTCCAAGAGACC.

This clone was counted at least ten times. The read ends 3 residues early relative to the CDR3; the germline J gene fills the gap. This chain uses TRBV5-4 with TRBJ1-1, with TRBD1 matching 9 bases. Trimming cost V 0 bases and J 4 bases; bases outside gene matches: 4. Germline CDR1 is SGHNT and CDR2 is YYREEE (reference sequence). CDR3 length: 15 residues. The sequenced CDR3 bases are TGTGCCAGCAGCTTGGGGGACAGGGAACGCACTGAA. This translates into CASSLGDRERTE. In full, the CDR3 is CASSLGDRERTEAFF. The whole variable domain, remainder taken from reference TRBV5-4 and TRBJ1-1, is ETGVTQSPTHLIKTRGQQVTLRCSSQSGHNTVSWYQQALGQGPQFIFQYYREEENGRGNFPPRFSGLQFPNYSSELNVNALELDDSALYLCASSLGDRERTEAFFGQGTRLTVV.

At least ten counts were recorded for this clone. The CDR3 end falls 3 residues outside the read, so it is completed with the germline J gene. The V and J genes are TRBV7-2 and TRBJ2-5; the match to TRBD1 covers 7 bases. Per germline, CDR1 SGHTA and CDR2 FQGNSA. This CDR3 is built from 14 residues. Trimming cost V 4 bases and J 1 base; bases outside gene matches: 3. CDR3 region: CASSSTGTQETQYF. CDR3 DNA (partial): TGTGCCAGCAGCTCGACAGGGACCCAAGAGACC.